This T cell receptor beta chain was obtained from a study of regulatory T cells in long-lasting Graves disease. About the study: Those Graves' patients who were newly diagnosed had been on antithyroid drugs under 3 months. Whole-study findings and limits: Public clonotype sharing was higher in persistent than newly diagnosed patients. Persistent disease showed a preference for TRBV28, TRBJ1-2 and TRBJ2-5.

The time point was: newly diagnosed GD, antithyroid drugs for less than 3 months. The TCR library was prepared using RNA isolated from PBMCs. CDR3-region Arm-PCR and iRepertoire HTBI primers produced the TCR beta libraries. TCRdb reprocessed the multiplex PCR reads with MiXCR, giving one entry per CDR3 protein. In the table there are around 500,000 distinct CDR3 sequences, around 12% of which are singletons. Deletions cut 0 bases from V and 4 bases from J, with 9 bases between. The CDR3 contains 14 residues. CDR1 is GTSNPN and CDR2 is SVGIG in the germline V gene (reference sequence). This clonotype was seen repeatedly, ten times or more. Its antigen is undetermined. These data were also filed under a second study, of T cells in Graves' hyperthyroidism and ophthalmopathy.

The TCR was taken from a woman in her twenties or thirties with Graves disease. Sample: peripheral blood mononuclear cells (PBMCs), taken at new diagnosis, from a patient treated with antithyroid drugs. The chain uses TRBV30 and TRBJ1-4; D is unclear. The CDR3 coding sequence is TGTGCCTGGAGTGTAAGAGGGCTTAATGAAAAACTGTTTTTT. This sequence encodes CAWSVRGLNEKLFF.